Listed below are T cell receptor beta chains from one sample, sequenced in a study of T cell responses to AZD1222 COVID-19 vaccine. Here immunoSEQ multiplex PCR was the method, and the copy in TCRdb shows in-frame clones only, minus some. This table has about 85,000 clones, 80% to 90% appearing once. This material consisted of peripheral blood, taken on day 0 of MenACWY control vaccination. These receptors all stem from an adult in good health. CDR3s include the opening cysteine and the closing phenylalanine or tryptophan. The D gene is left open where the match is weak. Size is omitted from some rows. Given values are once, few, many or a class for expanded clones.

d_call: TRBD1; v_call: TRBV30; j_call: TRBJ1-1; clone_size: -; cdr3_aa: CAWRAQSRGQVEAFF; cdr3_nt: TGTGCCTGGAGGGCCCAGAGCAGGGGGCAAGTTGAAGCTTTCTTT
d_call: TRBD1; v_call: TRBV4-2; j_call: TRBJ1-1; clone_size: -; cdr3_aa: CASSQDGQGMVEAFF; cdr3_nt: TGTGCCAGCAGCCAAGATGGACAGGGAATGGTTGAAGCTTTCTTT
d_call: TRBD2; v_call: TRBV28; j_call: TRBJ2-1; clone_size: -; cdr3_aa: CASSLAGGPNDQTNNEQFF; cdr3_nt: TGTGCCAGCAGTTTAGCGGGGGGGCCCAACGACCAAACCAACAATGAGCAGTTCTTC
d_call: TRBD1; v_call: TRBV7-9; j_call: TRBJ1-1; clone_size: -; cdr3_aa: CASSLAQGRFAEAFF; cdr3_nt: TGTGCCAGCAGCTTAGCACAGGGGAGGTTCGCTGAAGCTTTCTTT
d_call: -; v_call: TRBV14; j_call: TRBJ2-5; clone_size: -; cdr3_aa: CASSPTTGRETQYF; cdr3_nt: TGTGCCAGCAGCCCGACCACAGGGCGGGAGACCCAGTACTTC
d_call: TRBD1; v_call: TRBV4-3; j_call: TRBJ1-1; clone_size: few; cdr3_aa: CASSQVGLQGDTEAFF; cdr3_nt: TGCGCCAGCAGCCAAGTCGGATTACAGGGGGACACTGAAGCTTTCTTT
d_call: TRBD1; v_call: TRBV6-1; j_call: TRBJ1-1; clone_size: -; cdr3_aa: CASSDRQGSRVNTEAFF; cdr3_nt: TGTGCCAGCAGTGATAGACAGGGGAGCCGAGTGAACACTGAAGCTTTCTTT
d_call: -; v_call: TRBV9; j_call: TRBJ1-4; clone_size: -; cdr3_aa: CASSTVGGNEKLFF; cdr3_nt: TGTGCCAGCAGCACAGTTGGGGGTAATGAAAAACTGTTTTTT
d_call: -; v_call: TRBV18; j_call: TRBJ1-4; clone_size: -; cdr3_aa: CASSPDMTGFSTNEKLFF; cdr3_nt: TGTGCCAGCTCACCAGACATGACAGGTTTCTCAACTAATGAAAAACTGTTTTTT
d_call: -; v_call: TRBV4-2; j_call: TRBJ1-5; clone_size: -; cdr3_aa: CASSQAQNSNQPQHF; cdr3_nt: TGTGCCAGCAGCCAAGCGCAAAATAGCAATCAGCCCCAGCATTTT
d_call: -; v_call: TRBV5-8; j_call: TRBJ1-2; clone_size: once; cdr3_aa: CASSSPLTEWKYGYTF; cdr3_nt: TGTGCCAGCAGCTCCCCTCTGACGGAATGGAAGTATGGCTACACCTTC
d_call: -; v_call: TRBV6-2/TRBV6-3; j_call: TRBJ1-4; clone_size: -; cdr3_aa: CASSYGQGGEKLFF; cdr3_nt: TGTGCCAGCAGTTACGGCCAGGGAGGTGAAAAACTGTTTTTT
d_call: -; v_call: TRBV6-1; j_call: TRBJ1-3; clone_size: -; cdr3_aa: CASSEGVFSGNTIYF; cdr3_nt: TGTGCCAGCAGTGAAGGCGTCTTCTCTGGAAACACCATATATTTT
d_call: -; v_call: TRBV2; j_call: TRBJ1-1; clone_size: -; cdr3_aa: CASRQDVNTEAFF; cdr3_nt: TGTGCCAGCAGACAGGACGTAAACACTGAAGCTTTCTTT
d_call: TRBD1; v_call: TRBV7-2; j_call: TRBJ1-6; clone_size: -; cdr3_aa: CASSLYRQGLNSPLHF; cdr3_nt: TGTGCCAGCAGCTTATACCGACAGGGGTTGAATTCACCCCTCCACTTT
d_call: -; v_call: TRBV11-2; j_call: TRBJ2-7; clone_size: -; cdr3_aa: CASSLAGVTYEQYF; cdr3_nt: TGTGCCAGCAGCTTAGCGGGGGTAACCTACGAGCAGTACTTC
d_call: -; v_call: TRBV5-1; j_call: TRBJ1-2; clone_size: -; cdr3_aa: CASSRGPPLGYTF; cdr3_nt: TGCGCCAGCAGCCGAGGCCCACCTTTGGGCTACACCTTC
d_call: -; v_call: TRBV29-1; j_call: TRBJ2-5; clone_size: -; cdr3_aa: CSVGGAGLETQYF; cdr3_nt: TGCAGCGTGGGGGGGGCAGGGTTAGAGACCCAGTACTTC
d_call: -; v_call: TRBV9; j_call: TRBJ2-3; clone_size: -; cdr3_aa: CASSGRGVAVDTQYF; cdr3_nt: TGTGCCAGCAGCGGACGGGGCGTAGCCGTAGATACGCAGTATTTT
d_call: -; v_call: TRBV27; j_call: TRBJ1-2; clone_size: -; cdr3_aa: CASSFWDAEGYTF; cdr3_nt: TGTGCCAGCAGTTTCTGGGACGCGGAAGGCTACACCTTC
d_call: -; v_call: TRBV27; j_call: TRBJ2-3; clone_size: -; cdr3_aa: CASSSQLLTDTQYF; cdr3_nt: TGTGCCAGCAGTTCCCAACTCCTCACAGATACGCAGTATTTT
d_call: TRBD2; v_call: TRBV27; j_call: TRBJ2-7; clone_size: -; cdr3_aa: CASMSIAGATSSYEQYF; cdr3_nt: TGTGCCAGCATGTCAATAGCGGGGGCCACCAGCTCCTACGAGCAGTACTTC
d_call: TRBD1; v_call: TRBV19; j_call: TRBJ1-5; clone_size: -; cdr3_aa: CASSPELNRGGQPQHF; cdr3_nt: TGTGCCAGTAGCCCCGAACTTAACAGGGGGGGACAGCCCCAGCATTTT
d_call: -; v_call: TRBV18; j_call: TRBJ1-1; clone_size: -; cdr3_aa: CASSREGGTEAFF; cdr3_nt: TGTGCCAGCTCACGTGAGGGGGGCACTGAAGCTTTCTTT
d_call: TRBD1; v_call: TRBV2; j_call: TRBJ2-2; clone_size: many; cdr3_aa: CASSWTGANTGELFF; cdr3_nt: TGTGCCAGCAGTTGGACAGGGGCGAACACCGGGGAGCTGTTTTTT
d_call: -; v_call: TRBV5-1; j_call: TRBJ2-7; clone_size: -; cdr3_aa: CASSPGLRVQEQYF; cdr3_nt: TGCGCCAGCAGCCCGGGATTGAGGGTTCAGGAGCAGTACTTC
d_call: TRBD1; v_call: TRBV28; j_call: TRBJ2-2; clone_size: -; cdr3_aa: CASSATGVGPGELFF; cdr3_nt: TGTGCCAGCAGTGCCACAGGGGTAGGACCCGGGGAGCTGTTTTTT
d_call: -; v_call: TRBV5-1; j_call: TRBJ2-4; clone_size: -; cdr3_aa: CASSLAIEGHHIQYF; cdr3_nt: TGCGCCAGCAGCTTGGCCATCGAGGGCCATCACATTCAGTACTTC
d_call: -; v_call: TRBV6-5; j_call: TRBJ1-3; clone_size: once; cdr3_aa: CASSYGWGEGNTIYF; cdr3_nt: TGTGCCAGCAGTTACGGATGGGGGGAAGGGAACACCATATATTTT
d_call: TRBD1; v_call: TRBV5-1; j_call: TRBJ1-1; clone_size: -; cdr3_aa: CASSPGGGQKNTEAFF; cdr3_nt: TGCGCCAGCAGCCCAGGAGGGGGACAGAAGAACACTGAAGCTTTCTTT
d_call: -; v_call: TRBV30; j_call: TRBJ1-1; clone_size: -; cdr3_aa: CAWKSRGDTEAFF; cdr3_nt: TGTGCCTGGAAAAGTCGAGGTGACACTGAAGCTTTCTTT
d_call: TRBD1; v_call: TRBV30; j_call: TRBJ2-7; clone_size: -; cdr3_aa: CAWTGTTGGYEQYF; cdr3_nt: TGTGCCTGGACCGGTACGACAGGGGGCTACGAGCAGTACTTC
d_call: -; v_call: TRBV2; j_call: TRBJ1-5; clone_size: -; cdr3_aa: CATSHDRSNQPQHF; cdr3_nt: TGTGCCACCTCCCACGACCGTAGCAATCAGCCCCAGCATTTT
d_call: -; v_call: TRBV19; j_call: TRBJ2-2; clone_size: -; cdr3_aa: CATFSGELFF; cdr3_nt: TGTGCCACGTTTTCCGGGGAGCTGTTTTTT
d_call: -; v_call: TRBV5-6; j_call: TRBJ1-1; clone_size: -; cdr3_aa: CASSLVAGMNTEAFF; cdr3_nt: TGTGCCAGCAGCTTGGTCGCAGGGATGAACACTGAAGCTTTCTTT
d_call: -; v_call: TRBV2; j_call: TRBJ2-1; clone_size: -; cdr3_aa: CASSESRTLRGNEQFF; cdr3_nt: TGTGCCAGCAGTGAATCCCGGACCCTCCGGGGCAATGAGCAGTTCTTC
d_call: -; v_call: TRBV5-6; j_call: TRBJ1-6; clone_size: -; cdr3_aa: CASGRRTVNSPLHF; cdr3_nt: TGTGCCAGCGGACGAAGGACGGTTAATTCACCCCTCCACTTT
d_call: -; v_call: TRBV9; j_call: TRBJ2-7; clone_size: -; cdr3_aa: CASSVEAGSYEQYF; cdr3_nt: TGTGCCAGCAGCGTAGAGGCTGGCTCCTACGAGCAGTACTTC
d_call: -; v_call: TRBV6-5; j_call: TRBJ1-6; clone_size: -; cdr3_aa: CASSSRQAYNSPLHF; cdr3_nt: TGTGCCAGCAGTTCACGACAGGCTTATAATTCACCCCTCCACTTT
d_call: -; v_call: TRBV11-2; j_call: TRBJ1-2; clone_size: -; cdr3_aa: CASSLVVQSTDGYTF; cdr3_nt: TGTGCCAGCAGCTTAGTGGTACAATCGACCGATGGCTACACCTTC
d_call: TRBD1; v_call: TRBV7-2; j_call: TRBJ2-7; clone_size: once; cdr3_aa: CASSLGWDRVYEQYF; cdr3_nt: TGTGCCAGCAGCTTAGGTTGGGACAGGGTCTACGAGCAGTACTTC
d_call: -; v_call: TRBV4-1; j_call: TRBJ1-5; clone_size: few; cdr3_aa: CASSQDPQSNQPQHF; cdr3_nt: TGCGCCAGCAGCCAAGATCCACAGAGCAATCAGCCCCAGCATTTT
d_call: -; v_call: TRBV18; j_call: TRBJ1-5; clone_size: -; cdr3_aa: CASSPAPGYNQPQHF; cdr3_nt: TGTGCCAGCTCACCAGCTCCAGGGTACAATCAGCCCCAGCATTTT
d_call: -; v_call: TRBV6-4; j_call: TRBJ2-3; clone_size: -; cdr3_aa: CASSDDGGTDTQYF; cdr3_nt: TGTGCCAGCAGTGACGACGGGGGCACAGATACGCAGTATTTT
d_call: -; v_call: TRBV12-3/TRBV12-4; j_call: TRBJ2-3; clone_size: -; cdr3_aa: CASSFGSTDTQYF; cdr3_nt: TGTGCCAGCAGTTTTGGCAGCACAGATACGCAGTATTTT
d_call: -; v_call: TRBV9; j_call: TRBJ1-1; clone_size: -; cdr3_aa: CASSVDQGGTEAFF; cdr3_nt: TGTGCCAGCAGCGTAGATCAGGGTGGAACTGAAGCTTTCTTT
d_call: -; v_call: TRBV28; j_call: TRBJ1-5; clone_size: few; cdr3_aa: CASSPPGPNRNQPQHF; cdr3_nt: TGTGCCAGCAGCCCTCCAGGACCAAATAGGAATCAGCCCCAGCATTTT
d_call: TRBD2; v_call: TRBV9; j_call: TRBJ2-7; clone_size: -; cdr3_aa: CASSKTSGGYEQYF; cdr3_nt: TGTGCCAGCAGCAAGACTAGCGGGGGATACGAGCAGTACTTC
d_call: -; v_call: TRBV2; j_call: TRBJ1-5; clone_size: once; cdr3_aa: CASSVSFGTNQPQHF; cdr3_nt: TGTGCCAGCAGTGTCTCCTTTGGTACCAATCAGCCCCAGCATTTT
d_call: -; v_call: TRBV7-2; j_call: TRBJ1-1; clone_size: -; cdr3_aa: CASSLFSPNTEAFF; cdr3_nt: TGTGCCAGCAGCTTATTTTCTCCGAACACTGAAGCTTTCTTT